This TCR beta chain was obtained from a study of CD8+ T cells in alopecia areata. The CDR3 is 12 residues long. V shed 7 bases, J shed 5 bases, and the junction held 5 bases outside the gene matches. Treatment: oral pan-JAK inhibitor, 5-10 mg twice daily. Lesional scalp punch biopsies and peripheral blood came from alopecia areata patients. This clone was detected only a few times. cDNA reverse transcribed from extracted RNA served as the sequencing template. The repertoire was sequenced with immunoSEQ multiplex PCR; TCRdb's copy has only in-frame clones and lacks some. Found here are about 270,000 clones, over 45% of them singletons; the top ten hold 0.75% to 0.95%.

Sequenced here: CD4+ T cells sorted from blood, sampled at approximately week 52, from a patient treated with tofacitinib. The sequence was obtained from a human donor with alopecia areata. This chain links TRBV23-1 with TRBJ2-7; 7 positions match TRBD1. TRBV23-1 is an open reading frame, and its role is uncertain. The CDR3 nucleotides are TGCGCCAGCAAGGGACAGCGCCACGAGCAGTACTTC. Translating it yields CASKGQRHEQYF.